This T cell receptor beta chain was identified during a study of response to subunit inactivated influenza vaccine. Trimming shortened V by 1 base and J by 6 bases, and 11 bases separated the two germline ends. This CDR3 is 14 amino acids long. Per germline, CDR1 SGHAT and CDR2 FQDESV (reference sequence). TCRdb reprocessed the RT-PCR reads via MiXCR and lists one record per CDR3 protein. Here the sample spans approximately 200,000 distinct CDR3 sequences, 14% being singletons. The study's findings and limits: Each seasonal flu vaccination may recruit only limited new T cells, authors suggested.

This clonotype was counted a few times. Antigen specificity is unknown. The material sequenced was CD8+ T cells sorted from PBMCs, taken around 5 days after vaccination. V and J are TRBV11-1 and TRBJ2-3; D is unclear. The source of this sequence is a man aged 50 to 60 who received an inactivated influenza vaccine. CDR3: CASSLVPGHDTQYF. CDR3 in DNA: TGTGCCAGCAGCTTAGTTCCCGGGCACGATACGCAGTATTTT.